This T cell receptor beta chain is drawn from a study of T cell responses to AZD1222 COVID-19 vaccine. Germline loops: CDR1 LNHDA, CDR2 SQIVND (reference sequence). The trim removed 8 bases at V and 6 bases at J, leaving 12 bases unmatched. The CDR3 totals 15 residues. The assay was immunoSEQ multiplex PCR, and TCRdb's table has in-frame clones only and misses some. The sample shows some 130,000 clones, about 93% of them seen only once. In its sample, this clone was seen once. The sequence was collected from an adult in good health. The rearrangement uses TRBV19 and TRBJ2-1; 8 bases match TRBD1. The sample consisted of peripheral blood, taken on day 0 of AZD1222 vaccination. The CDR3 region is CASGRGQGGTNEQFF. The DNA of the CDR3 is TGTGCCAGTGGGAGAGGACAGGGTGGGACCAATGAGCAGTTCTTC.